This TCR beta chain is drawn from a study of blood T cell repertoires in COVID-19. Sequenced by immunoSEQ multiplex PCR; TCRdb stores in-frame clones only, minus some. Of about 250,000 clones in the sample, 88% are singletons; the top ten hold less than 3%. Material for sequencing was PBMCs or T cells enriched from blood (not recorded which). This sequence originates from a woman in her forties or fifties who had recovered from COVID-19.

The CDR3 DNA reads TGTGCCAGCAGCGCTAGCACAGATACGCAGTATTTT. It encodes CASSASTDTQYF. The gene calls are TRBV9 and TRBJ2-3; unclear D gene. The V end was cut by 3 bases, the J end by 0 bases, with 2 bases between. The CDR3 extends over 12 amino acids. Germline values: CDR1 SGDLS, CDR2 YYNGEE. Drawing the rest from reference TRBV9 and TRBJ2-3, the complete variable domain is DSGVTQTPKHLITATGQRVTLRCSPRSGDLSVYWYQQSLDQGLQFLIQYYNGEERAKGNILERFSAQQFPDLHSELNLSSLELGDSALYFCASSASTDTQYFGPGTRLTVL.